This TCR beta chain originates from a study of identical twins. Only healthy Caucasians were enrolled as donors. The authors used template switching to add a universal primer site and gave cDNA unique molecular identifiers. TCRdb recomputed calls from the 5' RACE reads with MiXCR, one row per CDR3 protein. This table holds roughly 290,000 distinct CDR3 sequences, more than 8% found once. This clonotype has at least ten counts. Germline lookup yields CDR1 LGHNA and CDR2 YSLEER. After removal of 8 bases from V and 5 bases from J, the junction contained 9 bases not matched to a gene. The CDR3 is made up of 14 amino acids. This same sample was also taken into another study, of yellow fever vaccine responses in identical twins.

Sequenced: CD8+ T cells sorted from blood. The V call is TRBV4-3, the J call TRBJ2-1, with 7 bases lining up with TRBD1. This clonotype was obtained from a woman under 30 in good health. The CDR3 loop reads CASATGVADNEQFF. Written as DNA, the CDR3 is TGCGCCAGCGCTACAGGGGTTGCGGACAATGAGCAGTTCTTC.